This passage covers 22 T cell receptor beta chains from one sample sequenced in a study of blood T cell repertoires in COVID-19. The protocol was immunoSEQ multiplex PCR, while the TCRdb copy is restricted to in-frame clones and leaves out a portion. The table lists 150,000 to 200,000 clones, 70% to 90% of them singletons. The sequenced sample consisted of peripheral blood. These receptors were collected from a man in his late teens or twenties who had recovered from COVID-19.

The chain links TRBV29-1 to TRBJ2-4; D may be TRBD2 (7 bases). V lost 4 bases and J 12 bases, leaving 19 bases between the germline ends. Looked up from germline, CDR1 is SQVTM and CDR2 is ANQGSEA. CDR3 length: 13 amino acids. CDR3 region: CSVGPGEGVGQYF. For the CDR3, the DNA is TGCAGCGTTGGCCCGGGGGAGGGGGTTGGTCAGTACTTC.

This chain joins TRBV29-1 and TRBJ2-7; tentative D call: TRBD1 (6 bases). The germline V gene has CDR1 SQVTM and CDR2 ANQGSEA. The CDR3 consists of 12 residues. The ends were cut back, 6 bases at V and 6 bases at J, with 15 bases in the middle. CDR3 bases: TGCAGCGTCAATACAGGGAACGGCGAGCAGTACTTC. It translates to CSVNTGNGEQYF.

CDR3 sequence (DNA): TGTGCCAGCAGCCCCCGCTCCTACAATGAGCAGTTCTTC. This gives the protein CASSPRSYNEQFF. The V gene is TRBV9, the J gene TRBJ2-1; D uncertain. The CDR3 loop spans 13 amino acids. CDR1 is SGDLS and CDR2 is YYNGEE in the germline V gene. V lost 4 bases and J lost 0, with 5 bases in between.

For the CDR3, the DNA is TGTGCCAGCAGGGACAGGGGGCCTCAGCCCCAGCATTTT. It specifies CASRDRGPQPQHF. This sequence joins TRBV2 and TRBJ1-5, with 11 bases matching TRBD1. Germline CDR1 and CDR2: SNHLY and FYNNEI. Trimming at V came to 6 bases and at J to 6 bases, leaving 1 base not matched to a gene. The CDR3 runs 13 residues. Using reference TRBV2 and TRBJ1-5 for the parts outside the CDR3, the full variable domain is EPEVTQTPSHQVTQMGQEVILRCVPISNHLYFYWYRQILGQKVEFLVSFYNNEISEKSEIFDDQFSVERPDGSNFTLKIRSTKLEDSAMYFCASRDRGPQPQHFGDGTRLSIL.

The chain combines TRBV5-4 with TRBJ1-2; the match to TRBD1 covers 7 bases. Germline loops: CDR1 SGHNT, CDR2 YYREEE (reference sequence). This CDR3 contains 13 residues. The J segment lost 5 bases and the V segment lost 5 bases, leaving 6 bases of the junction unmatched. In nucleotides, the CDR3 is TGTGCCAGCAGACCCGGGACAGCTTATGGCTACACCTTC. This gives the protein CASRPGTAYGYTF.

V and J are TRBV5-1 and TRBJ2-7; weak D call: TRBD2 (5 bases). The CDR3 has 14 residues. The V and J ends lost 5 bases and 0 bases respectively, with 12 bases between them. Germline V gene lookup returns CDR1 SGHRS and CDR2 YFSETQ. CDR3 nucleotide sequence: TGCGCCAGCAGGGATCCTGGACTCTCCTACGAGCAGTACTTC. It translates to CASRDPGLSYEQYF.

The chain has TRBV6-6 and TRBJ1-5; 7 bases align to TRBD1. The trim removed 5 bases at V and 3 bases at J, leaving 4 bases unmatched. This CDR3 region has 14 residues. Looked up from germline, CDR1 is MNHNY and CDR2 is SVGAGI (reference sequence). CDR3 region: CASSTGVLNQPQHF. In DNA, the CDR3 is TGTGCCAGCAGTACAGGGGTCCTCAATCAGCCCCAGCATTTT.

The chain couples TRBV19 to TRBJ2-7; 7 nucleotides align to TRBD2. The CDR3 length is 15 residues. V dropped 5 bases and J dropped 3; count of bases not matched to a gene: 10. The germline gives CDR1 LNHDA, CDR2 SQIVND (reference sequence). The CDR3 spells CASSSSRGDGYEQYF. DNA for the CDR3: TGTGCCAGTAGTTCTTCCCGGGGGGATGGCTACGAGCAGTACTTC.

This rearrangement joins TRBV6-5 to TRBJ2-2, with D tentatively TRBD1 (6 bases). Germline V gene data show CDR1 as MNHEY and CDR2 as SVGAGI. The CDR3 is made up of 14 amino acids. V was shortened by 6 bases and J by 5 bases, with 13 bases between the two germline ends. This CDR3 reads CASRPEGETGELFF. CDR3 bases: TGTGCCAGCAGACCCGAGGGGGAAACCGGGGAGCTGTTTTTT.

The chain is built from TRBV28 and TRBJ2-7; 7 bases match TRBD1. This CDR3 is built from 15 residues. Losses at the gene ends were 5 bases for V and 0 bases for J; bases not matched to a gene: 7. The V gene's germline CDR1 is MDHEN and CDR2 SYDVKM. The DNA of the CDR3 is TGTGCCAGCAGTCTCGAGGGGGCGGGCTCCTACGAGCAGTACTTC. Amino acid sequence: CASSLEGAGSYEQYF.

The chain is built from TRBV7-2 and TRBJ2-6, with 13 bases matching TRBD2. J lost 2 bases, V lost 3 bases, and 4 bases had no gene match. This CDR3 is built from 18 residues. The germline V gene has CDR1 SGHTA and CDR2 FQGNSA. The CDR3 sequence: CASSFSGTSGTGANVLTF. The CDR3 coding sequence is TGTGCCAGCAGCTTCTCTGGGACTAGCGGGACTGGGGCCAACGTCCTGACTTTC.

This clone was observed once. This chain joins TRBV5-1 and TRBJ2-1; 7 nucleotides align to TRBD2. Germline CDR1 and CDR2: SGHRS and YFSETQ. This CDR3 spans 15 amino acids. Trimming removed 4 bases from V and 7 bases from J; junction bases left unmatched: 11. CDR3 protein: CASSPPSGKGNEQFF. In DNA, the CDR3 is TGCGCCAGCAGCCCTCCAAGCGGGAAAGGAAATGAGCAGTTCTTC.

The rearrangement joins TRBV3-1 (or the pseudogene TRBV3-2) to TRBJ1-5; unclear D gene. The V end was cut by 4 bases, the J end by 1 base, with 11 bases between. CDR1 is LGHDT, CDR2 YNNKEL, per germline (reference sequence). The CDR3 loop spans 15 amino acids. The CDR3 loop reads CASSPSRVSNQPQHF. CDR3 nucleotide sequence: TGTGCCAGCAGCCCTTCACGGGTGAGCAATCAGCCCCAGCATTTT.

The J gene is TRBJ2-7, the V gene TRBV27, with a weak D call TRBD2 (6 bases). Trimming shortened V by 4 bases and J by 6 bases, and 16 bases separated the two germline ends. Per germline, CDR1 MNHEY and CDR2 SMNVEV (reference sequence). The CDR3 is made up of 14 amino acids. For the CDR3, the DNA is TGTGCCAGCAGTTCTGGACTGGGGGGACTCGAGCAGTACTTC. This gives the protein CASSSGLGGLEQYF.

The V call is TRBV5-1, the J call TRBJ2-1; 11 nucleotides match TRBD1. The junction had 7 bases not matched to a gene; V was cut back by 4 bases and J by 10 bases. This CDR3 region has 14 residues. Per the germline V gene, CDR1 is SGHRS and CDR2 is YFSETQ. CDR3 loop: CASSRGQGADEQFF. As DNA, the CDR3 is TGCGCCAGCAGCCGAGGACAGGGGGCAGACGAGCAGTTCTTC.

This clone was detected only a few times. The chain is built from TRBV5-3 and TRBJ2-7, with 8 nucleotides matching TRBD2. TRBV5-3 is labeled an ORF, and its function is uncertain. The CDR3 is 15 amino acids. Unmatched junction bases numbered 6, after V lost 4 bases and J lost 0 bases. In DNA form, the CDR3 reads TGTGCCAGAAGCGACGTTAGCGGGATCTCCTACGAGCAGTACTTC. The encoded protein is CARSDVSGISYEQYF.

The chain recombines TRBV27 with TRBJ2-1; TRBD2 is a possible D gene (5 bases). This CDR3 spans 13 amino acids. Deletions cut 7 bases from V and 7 bases from J, with 14 bases between. Germline CDR1 MNHEY, CDR2 SMNVEV (reference sequence). CDR3 in amino acids: CASNPRTGNEQFF. Here the CDR3 DNA reads TGTGCCAGCAATCCCCGAACGGGGAATGAGCAGTTCTTC.

The chain recombines TRBV3-1 (or the pseudogene TRBV3-2) with TRBJ2-5; 7 bases are a match to TRBD2. V gave up 2 bases and J gave up 5 bases; unmatched junction bases: 8. The CDR3 totals 15 residues. Germline V gene sequence: CDR1 LGHDT, CDR2 YNNKEL (reference sequence). The CDR3 DNA reads as TGTGCCAGCAGCCAAACTAGCGAGTCTTGGGAGACCCAGTACTTC. Translated: CASSQTSESWETQYF.

The chain combines TRBV7-2 with TRBJ2-1; the match to TRBD2 covers 10 bases. This CDR3 region has 16 residues. The germline V gene has CDR1 SGHTA and CDR2 FQGNSA. Trimming at V came to 5 bases and at J to 7 bases, leaving 11 bases not matched to a gene. CDR3 sequence reads: CASSRRAGGPQNEQFF. In DNA, the CDR3 is TGTGCCAGCAGCCGTAGAGCGGGAGGGCCTCAGAATGAGCAGTTCTTC.

The chain carries TRBV6-5 and TRBJ1-5, with D perhaps matching TRBD1 (6 bases). The CDR3 extends over 15 amino acids. Germline assignment: CDR1 MNHEY and CDR2 SVGAGI. With 5 bases removed from V and 4 bases from J, the gap between germline ends came to 15 bases. The CDR3 DNA follows: TGTGCCAGCAGTCCGAGGGGGGGGGCGAATCAGCCCCAGCATTTT. Protein sequence: CASSPRGGANQPQHF.

The V gene is TRBV6-2 or TRBV6-3, the J gene TRBJ2-1; D remains unclear. The ends were cut back, 6 bases at V and 4 bases at J, with 13 bases in the middle. Germline V gene lookup returns CDR1 MNHEY and CDR2 SVGEGT. CDR3 length: 14 residues. CDR3 region: CASSPTTTYNEQFF. In DNA form, the CDR3 reads TGTGCCAGCAGCCCAACCACTACTTACAATGAGCAGTTCTTC.

The V gene is TRBV6-5, the J gene TRBJ1-2, with D hard to call. Germline CDR1 reads MNHEY; CDR2 reads SVGAGI. Trimming left V 10 bases short and J 2 bases short, with 14 bases between. This CDR3 has 13 amino acids. The CDR3 is CATGPPSNYGYTF. CDR3 DNA: TGTGCCACTGGGCCTCCCTCCAACTATGGCTACACCTTC.